The present T cell receptor beta chain was sequenced within a study of blood T cell repertoires in COVID-19. Study-level information: COVID-19 samples collected from the United States, Italy and Spain covered acute and convalescent phases. From T cells, B-cell-depleted T cells, or PBMCs came the material, which was cDNA or gDNA.

Original data processing: Scientists estimated how many nucleated cells there were by amplifying reference gene primers. Assay used: immunoSEQ multiplex PCR; TCRdb lists only in-frame clones, some missing. The V and J calls and clone size come from that table; D and trimming were worked out from the DNA. Among 17,000 or so clones listed, around 91% were seen once. The CDR3 loop spans 16 amino acids. Trimming cost V 0 bases and J 1 base, with 10 bases left between them. Germline V gives CDR1 ENHRY, CDR2 SYGVKD. The chain links TRBV10-3 to TRBJ2-4; D is possibly TRBD1 (6 bases). The receptor comes from a human donor in a cohort sampled during active COVID-19. Sequencing was performed on peripheral blood. CDR3 in DNA: TGTGCCATCAGTGAGTCGGCCACAGGGGCCAAAAACATTCAGTACTTC. It translates to CAISESATGAKNIQYF.